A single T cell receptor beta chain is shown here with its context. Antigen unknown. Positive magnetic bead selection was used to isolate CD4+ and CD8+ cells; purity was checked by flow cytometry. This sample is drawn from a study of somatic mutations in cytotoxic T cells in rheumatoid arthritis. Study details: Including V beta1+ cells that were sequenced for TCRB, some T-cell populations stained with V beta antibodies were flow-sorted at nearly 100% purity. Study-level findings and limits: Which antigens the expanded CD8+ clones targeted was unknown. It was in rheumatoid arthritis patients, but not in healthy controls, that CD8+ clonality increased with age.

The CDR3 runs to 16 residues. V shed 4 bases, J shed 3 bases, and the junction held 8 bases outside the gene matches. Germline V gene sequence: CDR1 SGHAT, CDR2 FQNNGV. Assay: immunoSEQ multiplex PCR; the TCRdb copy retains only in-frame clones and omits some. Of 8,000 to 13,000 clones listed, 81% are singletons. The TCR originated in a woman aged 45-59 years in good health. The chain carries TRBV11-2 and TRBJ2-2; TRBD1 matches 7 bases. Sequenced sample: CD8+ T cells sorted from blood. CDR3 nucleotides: TGTGCCAGCAGCTCGCTACAGGGGTCGGACACCGGGGAGCTGTTTTTT. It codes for CASSSLQGSDTGELFF.